This T cell receptor (beta chain) was profiled in a study of blood T cell repertoires in COVID-19. Looking at the study overall: The samples span acute and convalescent COVID-19 from the United States, Italy and Spain.

The germline CDR1 and CDR2 sequences are SGDLS and YYNGEE. Losses at the gene ends were 2 bases for V and 3 bases for J; bases not matched to a gene: 10. The CDR3 length is 17 residues. As originally analysed: Using reference gene primer amplification, nucleated cell counts were estimated. Data came from immunoSEQ multiplex PCR; TCRdb stores just in-frame clones and leaves some out. D and trimming were read from the DNA, whereas the V and J calls and clone size are those reported in that table. The sample has 30,000 to 40,000 clones, over 70% seen once. The sample comprised peripheral blood. The genes are TRBV9 and TRBJ2-3; 9 bases match TRBD2. This receptor was taken from a man at least 80 years old with active COVID-19. CDR3 sequence reads: CASSVTRAGGTTDTQYF. In nucleotides, the CDR3 is TGTGCCAGCAGCGTTACACGGGCGGGAGGGACAACAGATACGCAGTATTTT.